The present TCR beta chain was sequenced within a study of blood T cell repertoires in COVID-19 (dated by TCRdb to 2020 to 2021). Concerning the study at large: Samples covering the acute and convalescent phases of COVID-19 were provided by collaborators in the United States, Italy and Spain. The dataset comprised deeply sampled blood TCRbeta repertoires from subjects exposed to, actively infected with, or recovered from COVID-19. Where HLA class I and class II types were available, the types were taken from metadata supplied by the sample provider, not from assay-based typing. Sample metadata almost always included a de-identified subject ID, COVID-19 status, age in years and sex. The samples were drawn from two sources: the first 160 participants of the ongoing ImmuneRACE study, and over 1,000 subjects contributed by 6 global collaborators. A freely available public database, intended as a resource for researchers studying the immune response to SARS-CoV-2, is where the repertoires were released. The material from the prospective study consisted of cDNA or gDNA derived from T cells, B-cell-depleted T cells, or PBMCs. The investigation overall reported the following: The amount of clinical and demographic metadata varied by source and participant and was provided uncurated.

V is shortened by 4 bases, J by 1 base, and the region joining them spans 10 bases. Spanning cysteine to phenylalanine, the CDR3 consists of 14 amino acids. Only the CDR3 DNA stays, 42 bases, in frame from base 1. The germline V gene encodes CDR1 LNHDA and CDR2 SQIVND (reference sequence). Points on this clone: The antigen this receptor binds is unknown. One base away there is no much larger clone; base qualities are not given.

TCRbeta CDR3 regions were amplified from genomic DNA using the immunoSEQ Assay, a bias-controlled multiplex PCR. Turning to the authors' computational methods: The number of nucleated cells in each sample was estimated from the amplification of reference gene primers within the assay. Sequence reads were collapsed and filtered to measure the absolute abundance of every unique TCRbeta CDR3 rearrangement. Productive Simpson clonality was computed per sample as the square root of Simpson's diversity index over productive rearrangements. TCRdb took this table from immuneACCESS and kept in-frame rearrangements with V and J called. Such tables lack part of the clones; where checked against another copy, unresolved V genes explain under half of the gap, and the rest is unexplained. V and J calls and clone size are given by that table; D and trimming were obtained from the DNA. Within this sample are 300,000 to 400,000 clones, with roughly 90% of them counted one time only. Around 0.95% of the sample is held by the ten biggest clonotypes.

Participants in the prospective study were enrolled through a virtual design, were aged roughly 18 to 100 years, and lived in about 25 United States geographic areas. To assign participants to cohorts, the prospective study relied on clinical history that participants themselves reported in a screening survey and a study questionnaire. In the prospective study, whole blood, serum and a nasopharyngeal or oropharyngeal swab were collected from each participant by mobile phlebotomists. Participants in the prospective study had the option to provide additional blood draws and questionnaires over a roughly two-month period. Prospective study blood samples were shipped either frozen or at room temperature before DNA extraction.

This chain joins TRBV19 to TRBJ1-1, with an unclear D gene assignment. The receptor was isolated from a woman aged 30 to 39 with acute COVID-19. The sequenced sample was PBMCs or T cells enriched from blood (not recorded which). In nucleotide form, the sequence is TGTGCCAGTAGTAGGTTCACGGGGAACACTGAAGCTTTCTTT. This yields the protein CASSRFTGNTEAFF.